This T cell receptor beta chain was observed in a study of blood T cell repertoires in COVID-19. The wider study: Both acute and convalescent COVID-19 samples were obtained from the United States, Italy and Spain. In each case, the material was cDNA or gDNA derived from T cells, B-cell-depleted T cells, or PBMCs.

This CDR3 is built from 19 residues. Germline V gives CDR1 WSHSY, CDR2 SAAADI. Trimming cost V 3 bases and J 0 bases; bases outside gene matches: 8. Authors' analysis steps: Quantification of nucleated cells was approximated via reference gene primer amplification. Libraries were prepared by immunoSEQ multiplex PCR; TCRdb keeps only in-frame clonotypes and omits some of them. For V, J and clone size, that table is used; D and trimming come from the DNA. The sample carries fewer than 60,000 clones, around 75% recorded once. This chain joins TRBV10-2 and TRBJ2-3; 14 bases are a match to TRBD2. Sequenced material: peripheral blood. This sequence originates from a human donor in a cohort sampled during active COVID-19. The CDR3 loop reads CASSDIGTSGRGSTDTQYF. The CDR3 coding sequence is TGCGCCAGCAGTGATATCGGGACTAGCGGGAGAGGTAGCACAGATACGCAGTATTTT.